This T cell receptor beta chain was recorded in a study of T-cell reconstitution after alpha-beta-depleted transplantation in children. Library preparation (for TCRbeta) was performed with unique molecular identifiers. A single record per CDR3 protein comes from TCRdb applying MiXCR to the PCR reads. Of some 500,000 distinct CDR3 sequences in the sample, about 18% were seen once. Trimming removed 0 bases from V and 3 bases from J, with 9 bases in between. The germline CDR1 and CDR2 sequences are SGHTS and YDEGEE. The length of the CDR3 is 14 residues. V is TRBV5-8 and J is TRBJ1-1; D gene uncertain. This receptor was identified in a human donor who donated a stem cell graft to a child with acute lymphoblastic leukemia. The sample was PBMCs from the stem cell graft donor, taken from the stem cell graft. The CDR3 is CASSLGHRDTEAFF. CDR3 bases: TGTGCCAGCAGCTTGGGACACCGTGACACTGAAGCTTTCTTT.